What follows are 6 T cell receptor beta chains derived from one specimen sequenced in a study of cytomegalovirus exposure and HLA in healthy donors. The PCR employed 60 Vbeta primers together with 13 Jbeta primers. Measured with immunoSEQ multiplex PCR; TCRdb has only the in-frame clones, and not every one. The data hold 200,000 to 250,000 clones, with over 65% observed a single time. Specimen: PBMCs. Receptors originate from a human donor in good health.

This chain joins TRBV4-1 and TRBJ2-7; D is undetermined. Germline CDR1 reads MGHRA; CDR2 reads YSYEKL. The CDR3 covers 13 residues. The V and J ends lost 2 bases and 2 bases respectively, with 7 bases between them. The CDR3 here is CASSQNGAYEQYF. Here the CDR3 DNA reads TGCGCCAGCAGCCAAAACGGAGCCTACGAGCAGTACTTC.

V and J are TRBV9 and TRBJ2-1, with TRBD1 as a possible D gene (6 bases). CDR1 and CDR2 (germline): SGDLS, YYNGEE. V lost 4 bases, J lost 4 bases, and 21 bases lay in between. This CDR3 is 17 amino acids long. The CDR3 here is CASSPSRGGSLYNEQFF. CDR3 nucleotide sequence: TGTGCCAGCAGCCCGAGTCGTGGGGGCTCGTTATACAATGAGCAGTTCTTC. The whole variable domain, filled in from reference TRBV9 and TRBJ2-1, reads DSGVTQTPKHLITATGQRVTLRCSPRSGDLSVYWYQQSLDQGLQFLIQYYNGEERAKGNILERFSAQQFPDLHSELNLSSLELGDSALYFCASSPSRGGSLYNEQFFGPGTRLTVL.

For the CDR3, the DNA is TGTGCCAGCAGCTTTAGTATGCGAGGCAGGGGTGGAGATGGGGCCAACGTCCTGACTTTC. Translating gives CASSFSMRGRGGDGANVLTF. The chain has TRBV7-6 and TRBJ2-6, with D tentatively TRBD1 (6 bases). The CDR3 runs to 20 residues. V shed 3 bases and J shed 3 bases, with 24 bases lying between them. In germline, CDR1 is SGHVS, CDR2 FNYEAQ.

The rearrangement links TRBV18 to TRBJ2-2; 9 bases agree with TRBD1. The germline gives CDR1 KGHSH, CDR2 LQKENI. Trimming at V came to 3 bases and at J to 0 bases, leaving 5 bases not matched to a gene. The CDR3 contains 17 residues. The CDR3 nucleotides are TGTGCCAGCTCACCGGGACAGGGAAACGCGAACACCGGGGAGCTGTTTTTT. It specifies CASSPGQGNANTGELFF.

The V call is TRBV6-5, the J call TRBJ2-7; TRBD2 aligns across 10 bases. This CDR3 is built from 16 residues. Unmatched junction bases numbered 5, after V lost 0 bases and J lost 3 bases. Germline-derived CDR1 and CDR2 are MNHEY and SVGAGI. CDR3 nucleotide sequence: TGTGCCAGCAGTTACTCTCTAGCGGGAGTTAACTACGAGCAGTACTTC. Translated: CASSYSLAGVNYEQYF.

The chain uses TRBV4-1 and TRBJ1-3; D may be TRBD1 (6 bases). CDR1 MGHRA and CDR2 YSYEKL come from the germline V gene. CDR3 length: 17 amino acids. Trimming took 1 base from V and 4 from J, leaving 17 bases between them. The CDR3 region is CASSQGIGGRRGNTIYF. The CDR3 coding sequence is TGCGCCAGCAGCCAAGGAATCGGGGGGCGCAGGGGAAACACCATATATTTT.